This T cell receptor beta chain was observed in a study of CD8 T cells in ankylosing spondylitis. Study results and limitations: Relatively rare in peripheral blood, disease-linked clones were also CD8+. What appeared characteristic of ankylosing spondylitis blood was a TCR beta motif of fewer than ten highly homologous variants. Reactive arthritis synovial fluid and blood were previously reported to contain some motif variants.

This clonotype was recorded at least ten times. Its cognate antigen is unknown. This CDR3 has 16 amino acids. With V trimmed by 1 base and J by 7 bases, 8 bases remained unmatched. CDR1 is SGHTA and CDR2 is FQGNSA in the germline V gene. By quantitative 5'-RACE with molecular barcodes, the TCR beta libraries were made. TCRdb re-derived calls from the 5' RACE reads in MiXCR, one entry per CDR3 protein. The sample yields roughly 240,000 distinct CDR3 sequences, approximately 8.4% seen once. The sequenced material came from blood, either unsorted or a sorted T cell fraction (not recorded which). This sequence joins TRBV7-2 and TRBJ2-1, with TRBD2 identical over 9 bases. The receptor was isolated from a female donor with ankylosing spondylitis or in good health (not recorded which). CDR3 in DNA: TGTGCCAGCAGCTTAGGTACGGTAGCGGGAGAGAATGAGCAGTTCTTC. Translating it yields CASSLGTVAGENEQFF.